Each of the 24 T cell receptor beta chains below was sequenced from the same sample in a study of shared clonotypes between healthy human individuals (dated by TCRdb to about 2020). The method was the immunoSEQ multiplex PCR assay. The table comes from immuneACCESS by way of TCRdb, which keeps in-frame sequences with V and J called. Part of the clones is missing from these tables; in studies checked, under half for an unresolved V gene and the rest for unknown reasons. This sample gives 2 million to 2.5 million clones in total; 85% to 95% of them show up just once. The ten most abundant clones make up 0.39% of the sample. Sequenced input: naive CD4+ T cells from PBMCs. This specimen's cell subset or site label, per the study, means: CD45RA+ positively selected. All receptors derive from a man younger than 35 in good health. Some clones in this sample may be carry-over from other donors' samples.

The V and J genes are TRBV6-5 and TRBJ2-7; TRBD1 is a possible D gene (5 bases). V was trimmed by 0 bases and J by 1 base, leaving 13 bases between them. Germline-derived CDR1 and CDR2 are MNHEY and SVGAGI. The length of the CDR3 is 16 residues. The CDR3 is CASSYSMGLRSYEQYF. The DNA of the CDR3 is TGTGCCAGCAGTTACTCAATGGGGCTTCGATCCTACGAGCAGTACTTC.

The chain joins TRBV14 to TRBJ2-4; possibly TRBD2 for D (5 bases). Trimming shortened V by 4 bases and J by 1 base, and 8 bases separated the two germline ends. Germline loops: CDR1 SGHDN, CDR2 FVKESK. This CDR3 is 14 amino acids long. This chain's CDR3 is CASSPGLAKNIQYF. The CDR3 region has the DNA TGTGCCAGCAGCCCGGGGTTGGCCAAAAACATTCAGTACTTC.

The chain recombines TRBV5-1 with TRBJ2-3; D remains unclear. The CDR3 has 14 amino acids. Germline lookup yields CDR1 SGHRS and CDR2 YFSETQ. The V end lost 2 bases, the J end lost 7 bases, and 14 bases lay between the germline ends. CDR3 bases: TGCGCCAGCAGCTTCATTTCCGGAGAGAATACGCAGTATTTT. It specifies CASSFISGENTQYF.

The CDR3 spells CASRTNLRDSRRAEQYF. CDR3 coding DNA: TGTGCCAGCAGGACCAACCTACGGGACAGCCGGCGGGCCGAGCAGTACTTC. V gene TRBV28 combines with J gene TRBJ2-7, with 7 bases that match TRBD1. The germline gives CDR1 MDHEN, CDR2 SYDVKM. The CDR3 contains 17 residues. The J segment lost 6 bases and the V segment lost 6 bases, leaving 20 bases of the junction unmatched. The variable domain in full, with the rest retrieved from reference TRBV28 and TRBJ2-7, is DVKVTQSSRYLVKRTGEKVFLECVQDMDHENMFWYRQDPGLGLRLIYFSYDVKMKEKGDIPEGYSVSREKKERFSLILESASTNQTSMYLCASRTNLRDSRRAEQYFGPGTRLTVT.

The chain joins TRBV28 to TRBJ2-7; D may be TRBD1 or TRBD2 (6 bases each). Germline CDR1 and CDR2: MDHEN and SYDVKM. CDR3 length equals 15 residues. V was clipped by 2 bases and J by 6 bases, with 17 bases between them. In DNA, the CDR3 is TGTGCCAGCAGTTTAGGGGGCGGGATCCCCCCCGAGCAGTACTTC. Translated, it gives CASSLGGGIPPEQYF.

The count of this clone is one. The chain recombines TRBV5-5 with TRBJ1-2; D not certain. The V end was cut by 1 base, the J end by 10 bases, with 11 bases between. Germline assignment: CDR1 SGHKS and CDR2 YYEKEE (reference sequence). The CDR3 has 12 residues. The CDR3 is CASSLLTASYTF. The DNA for the CDR3 is TGTGCCAGCAGCTTGTTGACGGCGTCCTACACCTTC. Based on the CDR3 plus reference TRBV5-5 and TRBJ1-2, the full variable domain is DAGVTQSPTHLIKTRGQQVTLRCSPISGHKSVSWYQQVLGQGPQFIFQYYEKEERGRGNFPDRFSARQFPNYSSELNVNALLLGDSALYLCASSLLTASYTFGSGTRLTVV.

The genes are TRBV6-5 and TRBJ2-1; a weak D match, TRBD1 (6 bases). Germline CDR1 MNHEY, CDR2 SVGAGI. V lost 2 bases and J 6 bases, leaving 14 bases between the germline ends. This CDR3 contains 15 residues. The CDR3: CASSYTIGQTNEQFF. Written as DNA, the CDR3 is TGTGCCAGCAGTTACACCATAGGACAGACCAATGAGCAGTTCTTC.

V gene TRBV5-1 combines with J gene TRBJ2-7, with D uncertain. CDR3 length equals 16 residues. Germline values: CDR1 SGHRS, CDR2 YFSETQ. V was clipped by 0 bases and J by 3 bases, with 16 bases between them. CDR3 in DNA: TGCGCCAGCAGCTTGGAGGCAGCCGCTGGAGTCTACGAGCAGTACTTC. Amino acids: CASSLEAAAGVYEQYF.

The CDR3 coding sequence is TGTGCCATCAGCCGGGACTTAAAAGATCGGGAGCAGTTCTTC. Translating it yields CAISRDLKDREQFF. The chain has TRBV10-3 and TRBJ2-1; D may be TRBD2 (6 bases). V lost 6 bases, J lost 10 bases, and 19 bases lay in between. Germline CDR1 ENHRY, CDR2 SYGVKD. This CDR3 has 14 residues.

CDR3 residues: CASSYSSPSTDTQYF. The CDR3 coding sequence is TGTGCCAGCAGTTACTCGTCACCCAGCACAGATACGCAGTATTTT. The rearrangement uses TRBV6-5 and TRBJ2-3; unclear D gene. Germline V gene sequence: CDR1 MNHEY, CDR2 SVGAGI. The CDR3 totals 15 residues. The V and J ends lost 0 bases and 0 bases respectively, with 7 bases between them.

This chain uses TRBV2 with TRBJ2-1, with 9 bases lining up with TRBD2. V shed 5 bases and J 8 bases; nucleotides not matched to a gene: 7. The germline V gene has CDR1 SNHLY and CDR2 FYNNEI. The CDR3 consists of 14 residues. The CDR3 sequence: CASSSREGLYEQFF. The CDR3 DNA reads TGTGCCAGCAGTTCGCGGGAGGGCCTATATGAGCAGTTCTTC.

The rearrangement uses TRBV7-2 and TRBJ2-5; 7 nucleotides match TRBD2. This CDR3 has 17 residues. Trimming took 8 bases from V and 5 from J; bases not matched to a gene: 20. The germline V gene encodes CDR1 SGHTA and CDR2 FQGNSA. CDR3 in amino acids: CASHLGFRGRAFETQYF. In DNA form, the CDR3 reads TGTGCCAGCCACTTAGGGTTCCGAGGGAGGGCCTTTGAGACCCAGTACTTC.

The chain combines TRBV27 with TRBJ2-1, with a tentative D call TRBD2 (8 bases). CDR3 length: 17 amino acids. Germline V gene lookup returns CDR1 MNHEY and CDR2 SMNVEV (reference sequence). Between the trimmed V and J ends, which lost 5 bases and 6 bases, there was a span of 23 bases. This CDR3 is CASSARGREVFSNEQFF. The CDR3 DNA sequence: TGTGCCAGCAGTGCGAGGGGGCGGGAGGTGTTTAGCAATGAGCAGTTCTTC.

This chain joins TRBV14 and TRBJ2-4; 13 bases match TRBD2. The germline V gene encodes CDR1 SGHDN and CDR2 FVKESK. This CDR3 has 20 residues. J lost 0 bases, V lost 1 base, and 9 bases had no gene match. Here the CDR3 reads CASSQGRGLAGALAKNIQYF. The CDR3 DNA is TGTGCCAGCAGCCAAGGGAGAGGACTAGCGGGAGCGCTAGCCAAAAACATTCAGTACTTC.

The V and J genes are TRBV5-1 and TRBJ1-2, with D perhaps matching TRBD1 (5 bases). Germline V CDR1 and CDR2: SGHRS, YFSETQ. CDR3 length: 17 residues. Deletions cut 0 bases from V and 0 bases from J, with 15 bases between. CDR3 sequence: CASSLAVEGISNYGYTF. The CDR3 coding sequence is TGCGCCAGCAGCTTGGCTGTGGAGGGGATATCTAACTATGGCTACACCTTC.

V and J are TRBV5-6 and TRBJ2-3, with D possibly TRBD2 on 5 matching bases. This CDR3 has 14 amino acids. With 4 bases removed from V and 2 bases from J, the gap between germline ends came to 11 bases. Germline V gene data show CDR1 as SGHDT and CDR2 as YYEEEE. The CDR3 DNA reads TGTGCCAGCAGCCTGAGCGGCCACACAGATACGCAGTATTTT. Protein sequence: CASSLSGHTDTQYF.

The chain carries TRBV6-1 and TRBJ2-2; D remains ambiguous. Looked up from germline, CDR1 is MNHNS and CDR2 is SASEGT. Deletions cut 3 bases from V and 6 bases from J, with 14 bases between. This CDR3 has 15 residues. This chain's CDR3 is CASSDVAGVAGELFF. The CDR3 DNA follows: TGTGCCAGCAGTGACGTGGCAGGCGTGGCCGGGGAGCTGTTTTTT.

About this clone itself: This specimen includes other DNA sequences encoding the same CDR3. V gene TRBV18 combines with J gene TRBJ1-1, with a tentative D call TRBD1 (5 bases). With 6 bases removed from V and 1 base from J, the gap between germline ends came to 12 bases. The CDR3 has 14 amino acids. The germline gives CDR1 KGHSH, CDR2 LQKENI. CDR3 sequence: CASSPGTGNTEAFF. The CDR3 coding sequence is TGTGCCAGCTCCCCCGGGACGGGGAACACTGAAGCTTTCTTT.

The chain joins TRBV25-1 to TRBJ2-5; 9 bases match TRBD2. The CDR3 consists of 15 residues. Germline V lookup: CDR1 MGHDK, CDR2 SYGVNS. V shed 5 bases, J shed 5 bases, and the junction held 9 bases outside the gene matches. This chain's CDR3 is CASSQSSGAGETQYF. The CDR3 DNA reads as TGTGCCAGCAGTCAGTCTAGCGGGGCAGGGGAGACCCAGTACTTC.

The chain combines TRBV5-5 with TRBJ1-2; 10 bases align to TRBD1. This CDR3 contains 14 residues. Germline lookup yields CDR1 SGHKS and CDR2 YYEKEE (reference sequence). Germline trimming cut 2 bases from V and 4 bases from J; bases unmatched to any gene: 2. Here the CDR3 reads CASSFRTGGYGYTF. DNA for the CDR3: TGTGCCAGCAGCTTCCGGACAGGGGGCTATGGCTACACCTTC. Looking up the rest from reference TRBV5-5 and TRBJ1-2 gives the full variable domain: DAGVTQSPTHLIKTRGQQVTLRCSPISGHKSVSWYQQVLGQGPQFIFQYYEKEERGRGNFPDRFSARQFPNYSSELNVNALLLGDSALYLCASSFRTGGYGYTFGSGTRLTVV.

The rearrangement links TRBV29-1 to TRBJ2-1; 10 bases fit TRBD2. The CDR3 extends over 17 amino acids. V gave up 4 bases and J gave up 5 bases; unmatched junction bases: 14. Germline CDR1 and CDR2: SQVTM and ANQGSEA. The CDR3 is CSVVGTSASKGNNEQFF. The DNA of the CDR3 is TGCAGCGTTGTTGGGACTAGCGCTTCAAAAGGGAACAATGAGCAGTTCTTC.

For this clone: Other DNA variants within this sample encode the same CDR3. The gene calls are TRBV7-2 and TRBJ2-7; D gene ambiguous. V lost 1 base and J lost 1, with 8 bases in between. This CDR3 contains 14 residues. In germline, CDR1 is SGHTA, CDR2 FQGNSA. The CDR3 loop is CASSLGYGSYEQYF. The CDR3, as DNA: TGTGCCAGCAGCTTAGGTTACGGATCCTACGAGCAGTACTTC.

The V and J genes are TRBV15 and TRBJ2-7; 9 bases are a match to TRBD2. Unmatched junction bases numbered 8, after V lost 0 bases and J lost 5 bases. Germline CDR1 is LNHNV and CDR2 is YYDKDF (reference sequence). This CDR3 is built from 16 residues. The CDR3 loop reads CATSRDRLAGIHEQYF. The CDR3 bases are TGTGCCACCAGCAGAGATCGGCTAGCGGGAATCCACGAGCAGTACTTC.

The chain joins TRBV2 to TRBJ2-5; a weak D match, TRBD2 (5 bases). Deletions cut 6 bases from V and 2 bases from J, with 16 bases between. CDR1 and CDR2 (germline): SNHLY, FYNNEI. The CDR3 is 15 amino acids. The CDR3 loop is CASRRERETQETQYF. The CDR3 region has the DNA TGTGCCAGCAGACGAGAACGGGAAACTCAAGAGACCCAGTACTTC.